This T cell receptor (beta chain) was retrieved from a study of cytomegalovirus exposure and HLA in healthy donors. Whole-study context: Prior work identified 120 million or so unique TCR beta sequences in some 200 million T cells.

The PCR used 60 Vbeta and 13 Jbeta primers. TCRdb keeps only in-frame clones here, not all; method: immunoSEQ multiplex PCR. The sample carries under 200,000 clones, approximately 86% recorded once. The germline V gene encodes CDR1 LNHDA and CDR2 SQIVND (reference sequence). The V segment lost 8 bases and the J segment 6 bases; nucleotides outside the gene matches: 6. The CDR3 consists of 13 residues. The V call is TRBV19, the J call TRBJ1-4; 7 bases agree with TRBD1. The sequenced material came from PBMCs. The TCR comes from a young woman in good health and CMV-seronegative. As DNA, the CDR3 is TGTGCCAGTCACCGGGACAGCCATGAAAAACTGTTTTTT. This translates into CASHRDSHEKLFF. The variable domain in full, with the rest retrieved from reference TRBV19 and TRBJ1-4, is DGGITQSPKYLFRKEGQNVTLSCEQNLNHDAMYWYRQDPGQGLRLIYYSQIVNDFQKGDIAEGYSVSREKKESFPLTVTSAQKNPTAFYLCASHRDSHEKLFFGSGTQLSVL.